These 25 T cell receptor beta chains were sequenced from one sample in a study of CD8 T cells in Susac syndrome (dated by TCRdb to the late 2010s). The library was generated by the immunoSEQ multiplex PCR assay. RNA was extracted using the RNeasy kit, and roughly 0.45 to 1 microgram was reverse transcribed with random hexamers. Through fastp at Q25 and MiXCR, TCRdb rebuilt clones from the public reads, retaining in-frame beta chains. Duplicate CDR3 protein sequences are folded into a single record with the most common DNA and genes. The sample table contains around 120,000 distinct CDR3 sequences; only one count was recorded for 94% of them. The ten largest clones add up to around 0.12% of the sample. The sample comprised CD4+ T cells from PBMCs. The receptors originated from a human donor with multiple sclerosis.

The rearrangement uses TRBV5-1 and TRBJ2-7; no reliable D call. Trimming left V 0 bases short and J 2 bases short, with 12 bases between. This CDR3 is 15 amino acids long. Looked up from germline, CDR1 is SGHRS and CDR2 is YFSETQ. CDR3 protein: CASSLGATVAYEQYF. In nucleotides, the CDR3 is TGCGCCAGCAGCTTGGGAGCGACGGTGGCCTACGAGCAGTACTTC.

V and J are TRBV12-3 or TRBV12-4 and TRBJ1-3; tentative D call: TRBD1 (6 bases). The ends were cut back, 6 bases at V and 0 bases at J, with 12 bases in the middle. There are 15 residues in the CDR3. The CDR3 sequence: CASRPHRDSGNTIYF. The DNA for the CDR3 is TGTGCCAGCAGGCCGCACAGGGACTCTGGAAACACCATATATTTT.

CDR3 nucleotides: TGTGCCAGCAGTGAATATCCGGGGGGAGGCTCTGGGGCCAACGTCCTGACTTTC. Residues: CASSEYPGGGSGANVLTF. This chain links TRBV25-1 with TRBJ2-6; 7 nucleotides agree with TRBD2. Trimming removed 0 bases from V and 0 bases from J; junction bases left unmatched: 5. Germline values: CDR1 MGHDK, CDR2 SYGVNS. The CDR3 consists of 18 residues.

The rearrangement links TRBV24-1 to TRBJ1-5; D ambiguous. V was shortened by 4 bases and J by 5 bases, with 23 bases between the two germline ends. Germline CDR1 is KGHDR and CDR2 is SFDVKD. The CDR3 sequence is 18 residues long. DNA for the CDR3: TGTGCCACCAGTGACGTGACTGGGGATAGGACCCCGGATCAGCCCCAGCATTTT. Translation: CATSDVTGDRTPDQPQHF.

In DNA form, the CDR3 reads TGTGCCAGCAGCTTGGACTCGGGGGCCTATGGCTACACCTTC. Protein product: CASSLDSGAYGYTF. J is TRBJ1-2 and V is TRBV5-4; possible D gene TRBD1, 6 bases. The CDR3 has 14 amino acids. Per the germline V gene, CDR1 is SGHNT and CDR2 is YYREEE (reference sequence). V gave up 0 bases and J gave up 4 bases, with 10 bases separating them.

The chain recombines TRBV25-1 with TRBJ1-5, with no clear D. Germline V gene sequence: CDR1 MGHDK, CDR2 SYGVNS. The CDR3 consists of 15 residues. Trimming took off 3 bases at V and 2 bases at J, with 11 bases between the two ends. The CDR3 region is CASSDRGSGNQPQHF. The CDR3 DNA sequence: TGTGCCAGCAGTGATAGAGGGTCTGGCAATCAGCCCCAGCATTTT.

This clonotype was seen once. The chain has TRBV3-1 and TRBJ2-1; 16 nucleotides align to TRBD2. Germline loops: CDR1 LGHDT, CDR2 YNNKEL (reference sequence). This CDR3 comprises 16 residues. V shed 1 base and J 10 bases; nucleotides not matched to a gene: 4. Here the CDR3 DNA reads TGTGCCAGCAGCCAAGTGGGACTAGCGGGAGGGGGGGAGCAGTTCTTC. Its protein product is CASSQVGLAGGGEQFF.

The CDR3 spells CASSVHVPGQGGTEAFF. The CDR3 nucleotides are TGTGCCAGCAGCGTACATGTCCCGGGACAGGGGGGCACTGAAGCTTTCTTT. V usage is TRBV9 and J usage is TRBJ1-1, with 11 bases that match TRBD1. Germline loops: CDR1 SGDLS, CDR2 YYNGEE. V lost 1 base, J lost 4 bases, and 9 bases stayed unmatched. This CDR3 spans 17 amino acids.

The chain recombines TRBV19 with TRBJ2-5, with 9 bases identical to TRBD1. The CDR3 sequence is 15 residues long. From germline, CDR1 is LNHDA and CDR2 SQIVND (reference sequence). The V segment lost 3 bases and the J segment 5 bases; nucleotides outside the gene matches: 7. In DNA form, the CDR3 reads TGTGCCAGTAGTATCGGGGGGACAGGGAGGGAGACCCAGTACTTC. Translated, it gives CASSIGGTGRETQYF.

This clonotype was detected only once. The rearrangement links TRBV5-4 to TRBJ2-5; 7 bases are shared with TRBD2. Germline CDR1 and CDR2: SGHNT and YYREEE (reference sequence). This CDR3 is built from 12 residues. J was trimmed by 9 bases and V by 4 bases; bases with no gene match: 6. CDR3 protein: CASSPISGAQYF. The CDR3 DNA follows: TGTGCCAGCAGCCCCATAAGCGGGGCCCAGTACTTC. Complete variable domain (other parts from reference TRBV5-4 and TRBJ2-5): ETGVTQSPTHLIKTRGQQVTLRCSSQSGHNTVSWYQQALGQGPQFIFQYYREEENGRGNFPPRFSGLQFPNYSSELNVNALELDDSALYLCASSPISGAQYFGPGTRLLVL.

This clonotype was recorded once. The rearrangement uses TRBV15 and TRBJ2-3; D unresolved. CDR1 is LNHNV, CDR2 YYDKDF, per germline (reference sequence). The CDR3 has 14 amino acids. Trimming cost V 0 bases and J 1 base, with 5 bases left between them. The CDR3 DNA is TGTGCCACCAGCAGAGATTGGGGCACAGATACGCAGTATTTT. Protein sequence: CATSRDWGTDTQYF.

The chain employs TRBV28 and TRBJ2-1; 9 bases are shared with TRBD2. V lost 6 bases and J lost 4; bases outside the gene matches: 7. The CDR3 is made up of 15 amino acids. The germline V gene encodes CDR1 MDHEN and CDR2 SYDVKM. CDR3 DNA: TGTGCCAGCAGCTCCCTCGCGGGAGGGTACAATGAGCAGTTCTTC. Translated, it gives CASSSLAGGYNEQFF.

The V and J genes are TRBV4-1 and TRBJ2-3, with unresolved D. Trimming removed 1 base from V and 4 bases from J, with 15 bases in between. The CDR3 covers 16 residues. Germline CDR1 is MGHRA and CDR2 is YSYEKL. CDR3 nucleotide sequence: TGCGCCAGCAGCCAAGCGGCCGGACCGCGCGCAGATACGCAGTATTTT. Protein product: CASSQAAGPRADTQYF.

The chain recombines TRBV27 with TRBJ2-7; 11 bases fit TRBD1. Germline V gives CDR1 MNHEY, CDR2 SMNVEV (reference sequence). V shed 7 bases, J shed 3 bases, and the junction held 5 bases outside the gene matches. The CDR3 runs 14 residues. Here the CDR3 reads CASTPGQGVYEQYF. The CDR3 coding sequence is TGTGCCAGCACCCCGGGACAGGGGGTCTACGAGCAGTACTTC.

The gene calls are TRBV7-9 and TRBJ2-7; maybe TRBD1 (6 bases). The CDR3 loop spans 15 amino acids. The V and J ends lost 1 base and 2 bases respectively, with 12 bases between them. The V gene's germline CDR1 is SEHNR and CDR2 FQNEAQ (reference sequence). CDR3 DNA: TGTGCCAGCAGCTTAGAGGGACACCTAACCTACGAGCAGTACTTC. Translation gives CASSLEGHLTYEQYF. Using reference TRBV7-9 and TRBJ2-7 for the parts outside the CDR3, the full variable domain is DTGVSQNPRHKITKRGQNVTFRCDPISEHNRLYWYRQTLGQGPEFLTYFQNEAQLEKSRLLSDRFSAERPKGSFSTLEIQRTEQGDSAMYLCASSLEGHLTYEQYFGPGTRLTVT.

The gene calls are TRBV27 and TRBJ2-1; D perhaps matches TRBD1 (6 bases). Trimming took 0 bases from V and 4 from J, leaving 10 bases between them. Germline CDR1 and CDR2: MNHEY and SMNVEV (reference sequence). The CDR3 length is 15 residues. Here the CDR3 DNA reads TGTGCCAGCAGTTTATCGGGGGCAGAATACAATGAGCAGTTCTTC. It encodes CASSLSGAEYNEQFF.

The chain recombines TRBV6-6 with TRBJ2-2; weak D call: TRBD1 (6 bases). The CDR3 contains 14 residues. In germline, CDR1 is MNHNY, CDR2 SVGAGI (reference sequence). Trimming took off 8 bases at V and 2 bases at J, with 12 bases between the two ends. The CDR3, as DNA: TGTGCCAGCCGACAGGACTTCAACACCGGGGAGCTGTTTTTT. Its protein product is CASRQDFNTGELFF.

V and J are TRBV29-1 and TRBJ2-5; D perhaps matches TRBD1 (5 bases). The V and J ends lost 5 bases and 2 bases respectively, with 6 bases between them. Per germline, CDR1 SQVTM and CDR2 ANQGSEA. The CDR3 has 11 residues. This chain's CDR3 is CSVYRQETQYF. CDR3 bases: TGCAGCGTTTACAGGCAAGAGACCCAGTACTTC. Looking up the rest from reference TRBV29-1 and TRBJ2-5 gives the full variable domain: SAVISQKPSRDICQRGTSLTIQCQVDSQVTMMFWYRQQPGQSLTLIATANQGSEATYESGFVIDKFPISRPNLTFSTLTVSNMSPEDSSIYLCSVYRQETQYFGPGTRLLVL.

The V and J genes are TRBV20-1 and TRBJ1-1, with D possibly matching TRBD1 (6 bases). Germline V CDR1 and CDR2: DFQATT, SNEGSKA (reference sequence). The CDR3 length is 13 residues. V was shortened by 3 bases and J by 6 bases, with 14 bases between the two germline ends. The CDR3 sequence: CSASWGRGAEAFF. The CDR3 DNA follows: TGCAGTGCTAGTTGGGGGCGCGGGGCTGAAGCTTTCTTT.

The CDR3 coding sequence is TGTGCCTGGACGGCGGTGGACAGCTCTAATGAAAAACTGTTTTTT. Protein: CAWTAVDSSNEKLFF. The rearrangement joins TRBV30 to TRBJ1-4, with D possibly TRBD1 on 6 matching bases. Trimming removed 4 bases from V and 3 bases from J, with 15 bases in between. The CDR3 is 15 amino acids. The germline V gene has CDR1 GTSNPN and CDR2 SVGIG (reference sequence).

This clonotype appeared once. The chain links TRBV7-2 to TRBJ2-7; 7 bases line up with TRBD1. In germline, CDR1 is SGHTA, CDR2 FQGNSA. The CDR3 extends over 18 amino acids. The trim removed 5 bases at V and 2 bases at J, leaving 18 bases unmatched. The CDR3 DNA reads as TGTGCCAGCAGCCGATGGGGACAGACGATGGTAATTCCCTACGAGCAGTACTTC. Its translation: CASSRWGQTMVIPYEQYF.

V is TRBV3-1 and J is TRBJ2-3; the D is unclear. Germline CDR1 LGHDT, CDR2 YNNKEL (reference sequence). Trimming removed 0 bases at V and 4 bases at J, with 5 bases between. There are 13 residues in the CDR3. CDR3 residues: CASSQDLADTQYF. CDR3 DNA sequence: TGTGCCAGCAGCCAAGATCTGGCAGATACGCAGTATTTT.

The chain carries TRBV18 and TRBJ2-4; D not certain. Germline CDR1 KGHSH, CDR2 LQKENI. The germline V and J ends were trimmed by 6 bases and 4 bases, with 13 bases remaining between them. The CDR3 length is 14 residues. CDR3 bases: TGTGCCAGCTCCCATGACATGGGGAAAAACATTCAGTACTTC. This gives the protein CASSHDMGKNIQYF.

The chain couples TRBV20-1 to TRBJ1-2, with D uncertain. Trimming pared 6 bases from V and 4 bases from J, leaving 18 bases between. The CDR3 loop spans 14 amino acids. Looked up from germline, CDR1 is DFQATT and CDR2 is SNEGSKA (reference sequence). CDR3 region: CSATNDGPGYGYTF. As DNA, the CDR3 is TGCAGTGCAACGAATGACGGGCCGGGCTATGGCTACACCTTC.

The V call is TRBV7-8, the J call TRBJ2-5; unclear D gene. The CDR3 runs 15 residues. Between the trimmed V and J ends, which lost 5 bases and 0 bases, there was a span of 13 bases. Per germline, CDR1 SGHVS and CDR2 FQNEAQ. CDR3 in amino acids: CASSPAWRHQETQYF. The CDR3 DNA sequence: TGTGCCAGCAGCCCTGCTTGGCGGCACCAAGAGACCCAGTACTTC.